The 2 T cell receptor beta chains below come from one sample, sequenced in a study of cytomegalovirus exposure and HLA in healthy donors. PCR amplification relied on 60 Vbeta primers (plus 13 Jbeta primers). Sequencing was performed with immunoSEQ multiplex PCR; in TCRdb, only in-frame clones are kept and a portion is missing. The table lists 150,000 to 160,000 clones, 65% to 85% of them singletons. The sample was PBMCs. These receptors came from a woman aged 40 to 49 in good health and CMV-seropositive.

The chain recombines TRBV4-1 with TRBJ1-2; no clear D. V was cut by 1 base and J by 2 bases, with 5 bases left in between. Germline-derived CDR1 and CDR2 are MGHRA and YSYEKL. The CDR3 is 13 amino acids. CDR3 bases: TGCGCCAGCAGCCAAGGACAAAACTATGGCTACACCTTC. Its protein is CASSQGQNYGYTF.

This clone has a handful of counts. The chain carries TRBV30 and TRBJ1-1, with 7 bases aligning to TRBD1. The CDR3 spans 12 residues. The V segment lost 3 bases and the J segment 6 bases; nucleotides outside the gene matches: 4. Germline V gives CDR1 GTSNPN, CDR2 SVGIG (reference sequence). CDR3 in amino acids: CAWSPRGPEAFF. In DNA, the CDR3 is TGTGCCTGGAGCCCGAGGGGGCCTGAAGCTTTCTTT.